This T cell receptor beta chain stems from a study of T cell responses to AZD1222 COVID-19 vaccine. Study findings and constraints: Spike-specific TCR breadth and depth rose after two AZD1222 doses. Seropositivity was recorded at baseline in only a handful of AZD1222 recipients.

This CDR3 region has 16 residues. The trim removed 4 bases at V and 3 bases at J, leaving 6 bases unmatched. In germline, CDR1 is SGHTA, CDR2 FQGNSA. Using immunoSEQ multiplex PCR, the repertoire was profiled, and TCRdb retains in-frame clones only, with some absent. This table has 100,000 or so clones, about 88% appearing once. This clone was seen a few times. What it binds is not known. This clonotype originated in an adult in good health. The sequenced sample was peripheral blood, obtained on day 0 of AZD1222 vaccination. J is TRBJ2-7 and V is TRBV7-2, with 13 bases fitting TRBD2. The CDR3 DNA reads TGTGCCAGCAGCTCCCGGACTAGCGGGAGCCGCTACGAGCAGTACTTC. Translated, it gives CASSSRTSGSRYEQYF. The full variable domain, completed using reference TRBV7-2 and TRBJ2-7, is GAGVSQSPSNKVTEKGKDVELRCDPISGHTALYWYRQSLGQGLEFLIYFQGNSAPDKSGLPSDRFSAERTGGSVSTLTIQRTQQEDSAVYLCASSSRTSGSRYEQYFGPGTRLTVT.